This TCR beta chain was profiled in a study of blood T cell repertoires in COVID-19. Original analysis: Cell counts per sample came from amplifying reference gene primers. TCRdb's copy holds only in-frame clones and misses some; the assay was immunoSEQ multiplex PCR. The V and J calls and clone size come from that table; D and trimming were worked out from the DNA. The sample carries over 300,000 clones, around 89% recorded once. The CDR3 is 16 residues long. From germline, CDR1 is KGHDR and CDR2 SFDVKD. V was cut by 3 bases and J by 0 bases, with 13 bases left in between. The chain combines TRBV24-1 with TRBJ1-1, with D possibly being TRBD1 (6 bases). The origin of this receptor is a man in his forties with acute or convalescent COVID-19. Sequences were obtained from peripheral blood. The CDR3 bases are TGTGCCACCAGTGATGGTCGACAGGAGGTGAACACTGAAGCTTTCTTT. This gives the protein CATSDGRQEVNTEAFF.